One and the same sample provided the 20 T cell receptor beta chains below, sequenced in a study of blood T cells in healthy people across ages. A J-beta primer mix and a sample-barcoded 5' primer were used in a second PCR of roughly 6 to 12 cycles. TCRdb reprocessed the 5' RACE reads with MiXCR, giving one entry per CDR3 protein. The sample consists of 720,000 or so distinct CDR3 sequences, approximately 40% of them appearing once. The sequencing input was blood. The receptors shown here come from a man of 80 years or more in good health.

The gene calls are TRBV6-5 and TRBJ2-5, with D possibly TRBD1 on 6 matching bases. Germline V lookup: CDR1 MNHEY, CDR2 SVGAGI. V lost 5 bases and J 4 bases, leaving 14 bases between the germline ends. The CDR3 is 14 residues long. This CDR3 reads CASSIPQGRETQYF. DNA of the CDR3: TGTGCCAGCAGTATTCCACAGGGCCGAGAGACCCAGTACTTC.

The chain couples TRBV20-1 to TRBJ2-3, with a tentative D call TRBD2 (6 bases). V was clipped by 6 bases and J by 9 bases, with 22 bases between them. CDR3 length: 14 amino acids. Germline CDR1 and CDR2: DFQATT and SNEGSKA (reference sequence). CDR3 DNA sequence: TGCAGTGCCTCCGGGTTCGGGAGTGGAGAGACGCAGTATTTT. It translates to CSASGFGSGETQYF.

The chain is built from TRBV6-2 or TRBV6-3 and TRBJ2-7; 7 bases map to TRBD2. The length of the CDR3 is 14 residues. V was pared by 2 bases and J by 3 bases, with 4 bases of the junction left unmatched. Germline CDR1 reads MNHEY; CDR2 reads SVGEGT. The CDR3 is CASSYRGGNYEQYF. The CDR3 bases are TGTGCCAGCAGTTACAGGGGAGGGAACTACGAGCAGTACTTC.

This clonotype was seen just once. V and J are TRBV12-3 or TRBV12-4 and TRBJ1-3, with a weak D call TRBD1 (5 bases). V lost 4 bases and J lost 4, with 14 bases in between. The CDR3 contains 15 residues. This CDR3 reads CASSSHGAAGNTIYF. Written as DNA, the CDR3 is TGTGCCAGCAGTTCCCACGGGGCAGCCGGAAACACCATATATTTT.

The chain combines TRBV11-2 with TRBJ2-5, with 7 bases that match TRBD2. Matching the DNA end better, TRBJ2-7 makes the J call doubtful. The CDR3 is made up of 13 amino acids. Germline loops: CDR1 SGHAT, CDR2 FQNNGV. The CDR3 nucleotides are TGTGCCAGCAGTCTAGCGGAGTTGTACGAGCAGTACTTC. Its translation: CASSLAELYEQYF.

The chain has TRBV7-2 and TRBJ1-4; 11 nucleotides line up with TRBD1. CDR3 length: 15 amino acids. Per germline, CDR1 SGHTA and CDR2 FQGNSA. Germline trimming cut 4 bases from V and 7 bases from J; bases unmatched to any gene: 5. In nucleotides, the CDR3 is TGTGCCAGCAGCTCAGGGGGGACAGGGGGTGAAAAACTGTTTTTT. Amino acid sequence: CASSSGGTGGEKLFF.

The V call is TRBV7-3, the J call TRBJ2-5, with a tentative D call TRBD2 (5 bases). The CDR3 is made up of 15 amino acids. Germline V gene sequence: CDR1 SGHTA, CDR2 FQGTGA. Between the trimmed V and J ends, which lost 6 bases and 3 bases, there was a span of 17 bases. The CDR3 is CASSLYSPGEETQYF. The DNA of the CDR3 is TGTGCCAGCAGTCTCTACAGTCCCGGGGAAGAGACCCAGTACTTC.

This clonotype was counted between two and nine times. This chain connects TRBV9 to TRBJ2-1, with 7 bases lining up with TRBD2. Looked up from germline, CDR1 is SGDLS and CDR2 is YYNGEE. V lost 4 bases, J lost 3 bases, and 7 bases stayed unmatched. The CDR3 covers 15 residues. DNA of the CDR3: TGTGCCAGCAGCTTCAGCGGGATGGACTACAATGAGCAGTTCTTC. This translates into CASSFSGMDYNEQFF.

The chain joins TRBV28 to TRBJ2-7; 8 bases match TRBD2. Germline loops: CDR1 MDHEN, CDR2 SYDVKM. The CDR3 has 16 residues. With V trimmed by 2 bases and J by 2 bases, 8 bases remained unmatched. In nucleotides, the CDR3 is TGTGCCAGCAGTTTAGGAGTAGCGGGAACCCCCTACGAGCAGTACTTC. Its translation: CASSLGVAGTPYEQYF.

The genes are TRBV4-3 and TRBJ2-1, with D uncertain. CDR1 and CDR2 (germline): LGHNA, YSLEER. The CDR3 is 15 residues long. Deletions cut 2 bases from V and 8 bases from J, with 16 bases between. The CDR3 sequence: CASSQREGGAYEQFF. CDR3 sequence (DNA): TGCGCCAGCAGCCAACGCGAAGGTGGTGCCTATGAGCAGTTCTTC.

This chain connects TRBV20-1 to TRBJ2-7; 8 bases fit TRBD1. V was pared by 2 bases and J by 3 bases, with 6 bases of the junction left unmatched. Germline CDR1 is DFQATT and CDR2 is SNEGSKA (reference sequence). The CDR3 has 14 amino acids. The CDR3 DNA sequence: TGCAGTGCTAGACATTCTGGACAGGGCTACGAGCAGTACTTC. It translates to CSARHSGQGYEQYF.

The gene calls are TRBV20-1 and TRBJ2-1, with a weak D call TRBD2 (7 bases). This CDR3 has 15 amino acids. The germline gives CDR1 DFQATT, CDR2 SNEGSKA (reference sequence). The ends were cut back, 3 bases at V and 4 bases at J, with 16 bases in the middle. For the CDR3, the DNA is TGCAGTGCTAGCGGGGGGCTGGGACTGTACAATGAGCAGTTCTTC. This sequence encodes CSASGGLGLYNEQFF.

This chain connects TRBV6-6 to TRBJ2-1, with D maybe TRBD1 (6 bases). V was shortened by 7 bases and J by 0 bases, with 16 bases between the two germline ends. This CDR3 has 16 residues. Germline V gives CDR1 MNHNY, CDR2 SVGAGI (reference sequence). Here the CDR3 reads CASTLDSLSSYNEQFF. CDR3 nucleotides: TGTGCCAGCACCCTGGACAGCTTGAGCTCCTACAATGAGCAGTTCTTC.

The chain joins TRBV20-1 to TRBJ2-3; D is ambiguous. Germline CDR1 DFQATT, CDR2 SNEGSKA (reference sequence). V shed 2 bases and J shed 0 bases, with 12 bases lying between them. This CDR3 has 15 residues. The CDR3 region is CSARSPRISTDTQYF. CDR3 in DNA: TGCAGTGCTAGATCCCCTAGAATAAGCACAGATACGCAGTATTTT.

This clonotype has a count of ten or more. The genes are TRBV5-1 and TRBJ2-5; 9 bases fit TRBD1. Germline V gene sequence: CDR1 SGHRS, CDR2 YFSETQ. This CDR3 region has 15 residues. Trimming at V came to 5 bases and at J to 5 bases, leaving 10 bases not matched to a gene. The CDR3 bases are TGCGCCAGCAGGTCGAAGGGACAGGGCTTCGAGACCCAGTACTTC. This codes for CASRSKGQGFETQYF.

CDR3 nucleotide sequence: TGTGCCAGCAGTAAGTTAGCGGGTGATTTAAATGAGCAGTACTTC. Its protein product is CASSKLAGDLNEQYF. The chain joins TRBV6-2 or TRBV6-3 to TRBJ2-5, with 7 bases aligning to TRBD2. CDR1 MNHEY and CDR2 SVGEGT come from the germline V gene. The trim removed 5 bases at V and 11 bases at J, leaving 17 bases unmatched. The CDR3 has 15 residues.

This chain joins TRBV27 and TRBJ1-5; weak D call: TRBD1 (5 bases). The CDR3 length is 15 residues. V lost 6 bases to trimming and J lost 2 bases, with 14 bases between them. The germline V gene has CDR1 MNHEY and CDR2 SMNVEV (reference sequence). The CDR3: CASRSGLWGNQPQHF. The CDR3 region has the DNA TGTGCCAGCAGGTCAGGGTTATGGGGCAATCAGCCCCAGCATTTT.

A few counts support this clonotype. V usage is TRBV20-1 and J usage is TRBJ1-2; D remains unclear. The V end was cut by 0 bases, the J end by 8 bases, with 16 bases between. The germline CDR1 and CDR2 sequences are DFQATT and SNEGSKA (reference sequence). The CDR3 extends over 14 amino acids. The CDR3 spells CSARDPSGFGGYTF. The CDR3 nucleotides read TGCAGTGCTAGAGATCCCTCCGGGTTTGGCGGCTACACCTTC.

This clonotype was observed a handful of times. The V call is TRBV20-1, the J call TRBJ2-3; D is possibly TRBD1 or TRBD2 (5 bases each). The CDR3 is 14 residues long. Between the trimmed V and J ends, which lost 2 bases and 1 base, there was a span of 10 bases. In germline, CDR1 is DFQATT, CDR2 SNEGSKA (reference sequence). The DNA of the CDR3 is TGCAGTGCTAGATCCGGGGCAGGCACAGATACGCAGTATTTT. This sequence encodes CSARSGAGTDTQYF.

A few counts support this clonotype. The V and J genes are TRBV20-1 and TRBJ2-5; D is perhaps TRBD2 (6 bases). The length of the CDR3 is 12 residues. Germline values: CDR1 DFQATT, CDR2 SNEGSKA (reference sequence). Deletions cut 5 bases from V and 3 bases from J, with 10 bases between. The CDR3 sequence is CSASDYEETQYF. The CDR3 bases are TGCAGTGCTTCGGACTACGAAGAGACCCAGTACTTC.